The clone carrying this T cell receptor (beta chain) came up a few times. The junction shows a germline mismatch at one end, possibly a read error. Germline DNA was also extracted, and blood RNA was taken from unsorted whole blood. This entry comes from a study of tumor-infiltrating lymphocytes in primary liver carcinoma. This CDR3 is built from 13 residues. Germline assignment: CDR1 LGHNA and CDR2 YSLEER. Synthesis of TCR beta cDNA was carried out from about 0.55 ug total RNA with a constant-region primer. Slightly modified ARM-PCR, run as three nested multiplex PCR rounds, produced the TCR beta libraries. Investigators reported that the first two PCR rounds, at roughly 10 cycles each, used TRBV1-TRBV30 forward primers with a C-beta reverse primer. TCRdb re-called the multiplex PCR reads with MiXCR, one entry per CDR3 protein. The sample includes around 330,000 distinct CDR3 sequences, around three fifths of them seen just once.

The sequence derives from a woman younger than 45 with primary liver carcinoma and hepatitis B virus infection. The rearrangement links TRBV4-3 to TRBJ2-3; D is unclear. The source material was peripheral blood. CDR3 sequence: CASSQDSLDTQYF. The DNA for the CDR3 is TGCGCCAGCAGCCAAGACAGCCTAGATACGCAGTACTTT.